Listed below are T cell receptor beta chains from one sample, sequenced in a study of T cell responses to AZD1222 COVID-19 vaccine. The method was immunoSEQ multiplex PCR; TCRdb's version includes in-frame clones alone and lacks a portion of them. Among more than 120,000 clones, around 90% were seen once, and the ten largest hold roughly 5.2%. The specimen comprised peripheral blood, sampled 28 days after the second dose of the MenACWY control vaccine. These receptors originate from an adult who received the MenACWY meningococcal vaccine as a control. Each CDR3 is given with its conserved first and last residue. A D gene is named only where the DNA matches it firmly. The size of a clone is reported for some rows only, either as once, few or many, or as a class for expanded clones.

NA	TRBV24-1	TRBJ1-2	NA	CATSDSPGKDDYGYTF	TGTGCCACCAGTGATTCCCCGGGGAAGGACGACTATGGCTACACCTTC
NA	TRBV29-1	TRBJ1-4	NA	CSAVWKEEKLFF	TGCAGCGCGGTTTGGAAGGAGGAAAAACTGTTTTTT
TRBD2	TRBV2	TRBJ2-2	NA	CASSLETGLAVNTGELFF	TGTGCCAGCAGTTTGGAAACGGGACTAGCGGTAAACACCGGGGAGCTGTTTTTT
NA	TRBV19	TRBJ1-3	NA	CASTRGGGIGNTIYF	TGTGCCAGCACCCGAGGGGGGGGGATTGGAAACACCATATATTTT
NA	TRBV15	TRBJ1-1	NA	CATRKPQGENTEAFF	TGTGCCACCAGAAAACCCCAGGGAGAGAACACTGAAGCTTTCTTT
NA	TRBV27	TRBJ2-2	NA	CATSPSGRPGELFF	TGTGCCACCTCCCCCTCAGGGAGGCCCGGGGAGCTGTTTTTT
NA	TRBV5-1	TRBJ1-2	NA	CASSVGDPNYGYTF	TGCGCCAGCAGCGTAGGGGACCCTAACTATGGCTACACCTTC
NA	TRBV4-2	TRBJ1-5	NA	CASRYGSNQPQHF	TGTGCCAGCAGGTACGGTAGCAATCAGCCCCAGCATTTT
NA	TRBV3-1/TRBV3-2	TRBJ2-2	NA	CASSRGLLNTGELFF	TGTGCCAGCAGCCGGGGGCTTCTAAACACCGGGGAGCTGTTTTTT
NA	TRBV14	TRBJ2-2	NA	CASSRVYEAGELFF	TGTGCCAGCAGCCGAGTATATGAAGCCGGGGAGCTGTTTTTT
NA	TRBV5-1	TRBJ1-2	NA	CASSSTEAYGYTF	TGCGCCAGCAGCTCCACAGAGGCCTATGGCTACACCTTC
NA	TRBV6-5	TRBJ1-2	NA	CASKDVTDYYGYTF	TGTGCCAGCAAAGACGTGACAGATTACTATGGCTACACCTTC
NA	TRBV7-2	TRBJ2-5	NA	CASKSGRETQYF	TGTGCCAGCAAGTCAGGGAGAGAGACCCAGTACTTC
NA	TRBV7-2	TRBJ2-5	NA	CASSFRQRSDGRGETQYF	TGTGCCAGCAGCTTTCGACAGAGGTCCGACGGGAGAGGGGAGACCCAGTACTTC
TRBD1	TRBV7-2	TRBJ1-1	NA	CASSLRPVGQGETEAFF	TGTGCCAGCAGCTTACGCCCGGTTGGACAGGGGGAAACTGAAGCTTTCTTT
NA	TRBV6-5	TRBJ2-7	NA	CASRRDRAGLYEQYF	TGTGCCAGCAGGAGGGACAGAGCGGGCCTCTACGAGCAGTACTTC
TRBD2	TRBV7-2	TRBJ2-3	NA	CASSLALAGGRDTQYF	TGTGCCAGCAGCTTAGCCCTCGCGGGGGGGCGAGATACGCAGTATTTT
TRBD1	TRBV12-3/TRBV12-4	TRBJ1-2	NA	CASSRTGLYGYTF	TGTGCCAGCAGTAGGACAGGTCTTTATGGCTACACCTTC
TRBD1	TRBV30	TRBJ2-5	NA	CARGQGGETQYF	TGTGCCAGAGGACAGGGAGGAGAGACCCAGTACTTC
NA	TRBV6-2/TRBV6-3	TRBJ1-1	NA	CASSYPGSGNTEAFF	TGTGCCAGCAGTTACCCAGGGAGTGGGAACACTGAAGCTTTCTTT
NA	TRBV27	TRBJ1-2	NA	CASSSSLGRIYGYTF	TGTGCCAGCAGTTCCTCGCTCGGACGGATTTATGGCTACACCTTC
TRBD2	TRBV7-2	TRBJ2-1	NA	CASSLGGGVYNEQFF	TGTGCCAGCAGCCTCGGCGGGGGGGTCTACAATGAGCAGTTCTTC
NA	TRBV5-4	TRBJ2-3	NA	CASSLVPAGTDTQYF	TGTGCCAGCAGCTTAGTCCCCGCGGGCACAGATACGCAGTATTTT
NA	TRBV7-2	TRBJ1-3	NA	CASSSVFGGGNTIYF	TGTGCCAGCAGCTCGGTATTTGGCGGTGGAAACACCATATATTTT
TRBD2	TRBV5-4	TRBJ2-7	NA	CASSSHTSGRAHEQYF	TGTGCCAGCAGCTCACACACTAGCGGGAGGGCCCACGAGCAGTACTTC
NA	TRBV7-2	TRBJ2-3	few	CASSLAGSGGTQYF	TGTGCCAGCAGCTTAGCCGGGAGTGGAGGTACGCAGTATTTT